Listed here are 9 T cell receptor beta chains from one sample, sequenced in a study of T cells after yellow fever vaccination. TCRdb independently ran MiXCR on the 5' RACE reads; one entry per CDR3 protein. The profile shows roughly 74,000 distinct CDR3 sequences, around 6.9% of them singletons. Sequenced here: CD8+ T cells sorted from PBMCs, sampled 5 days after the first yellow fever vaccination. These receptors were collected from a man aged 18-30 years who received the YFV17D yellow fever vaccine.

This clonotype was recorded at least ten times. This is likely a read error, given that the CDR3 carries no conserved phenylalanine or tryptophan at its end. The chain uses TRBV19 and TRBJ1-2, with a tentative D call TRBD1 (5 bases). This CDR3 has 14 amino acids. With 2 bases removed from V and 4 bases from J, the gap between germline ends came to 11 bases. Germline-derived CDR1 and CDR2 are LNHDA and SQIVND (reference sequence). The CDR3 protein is CASSISSGTYGYTS. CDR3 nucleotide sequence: TGTGCCAGTAGTATAAGCTCCGGGACCTATGGCTACACCTCC.

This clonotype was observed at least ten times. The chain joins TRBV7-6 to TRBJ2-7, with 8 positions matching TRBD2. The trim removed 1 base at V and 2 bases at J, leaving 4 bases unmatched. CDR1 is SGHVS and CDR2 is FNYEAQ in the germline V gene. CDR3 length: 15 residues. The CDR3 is CASSLGAGGTYEQYF. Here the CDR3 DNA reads TGTGCCAGCAGCTTAGGGGCGGGGGGCACCTACGAGCAGTACTTC. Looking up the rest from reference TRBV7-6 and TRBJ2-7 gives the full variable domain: GAGVSQSPRYKVTKRGQDVALRCDPISGHVSLYWYRQALGQGPEFLTYFNYEAQQDKSGLPNDRFSAERPEGSISTLTIQRTEQRDSAMYRCASSLGAGGTYEQYFGPGTRLTVT.

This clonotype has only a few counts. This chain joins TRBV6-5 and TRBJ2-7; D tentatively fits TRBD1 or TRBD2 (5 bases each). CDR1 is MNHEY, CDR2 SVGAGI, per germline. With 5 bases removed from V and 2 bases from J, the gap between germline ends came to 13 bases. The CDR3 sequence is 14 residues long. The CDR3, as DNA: TGTGCCAGCAGTAACCGGGACGGAACCTACGAGCAGTACTTC. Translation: CASSNRDGTYEQYF.

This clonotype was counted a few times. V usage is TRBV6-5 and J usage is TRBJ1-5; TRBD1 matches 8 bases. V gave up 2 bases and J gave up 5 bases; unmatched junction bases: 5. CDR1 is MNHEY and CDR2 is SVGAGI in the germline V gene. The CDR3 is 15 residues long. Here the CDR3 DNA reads TGTGCCAGCAGTTACGACAGGGGAGGTTATCAGCCCCAGCATTTT. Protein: CASSYDRGGYQPQHF.

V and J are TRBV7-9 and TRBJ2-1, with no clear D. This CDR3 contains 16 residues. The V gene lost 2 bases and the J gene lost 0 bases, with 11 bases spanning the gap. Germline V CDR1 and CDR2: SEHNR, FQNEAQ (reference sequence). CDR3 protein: CASSLLLKASYNEQFF. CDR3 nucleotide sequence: TGTGCCAGCAGCTTATTACTGAAAGCCTCCTACAATGAGCAGTTCTTC.

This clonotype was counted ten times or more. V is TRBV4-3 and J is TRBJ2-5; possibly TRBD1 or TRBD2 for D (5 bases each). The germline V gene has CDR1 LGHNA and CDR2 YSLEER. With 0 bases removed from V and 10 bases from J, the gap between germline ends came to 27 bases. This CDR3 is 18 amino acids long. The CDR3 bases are TGCGCCAGCAGCCAAGATTTCGGACTGGTAACCGGGGAAGGGGACCAGTACTTC. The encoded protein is CASSQDFGLVTGEGDQYF.

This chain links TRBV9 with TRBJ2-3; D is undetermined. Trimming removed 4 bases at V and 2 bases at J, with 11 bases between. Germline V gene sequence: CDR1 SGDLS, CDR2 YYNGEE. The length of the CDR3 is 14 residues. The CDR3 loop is CASSFPGLTDTQYF. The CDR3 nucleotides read TGTGCCAGCAGCTTTCCGGGTCTCACAGATACGCAGTATTTT.

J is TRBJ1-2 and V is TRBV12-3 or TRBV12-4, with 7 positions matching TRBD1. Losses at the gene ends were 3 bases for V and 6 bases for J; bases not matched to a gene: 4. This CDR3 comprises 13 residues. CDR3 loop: CASSFRQGNGYTF. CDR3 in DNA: TGTGCCAGCAGTTTTCGACAGGGTAATGGCTACACCTTC.

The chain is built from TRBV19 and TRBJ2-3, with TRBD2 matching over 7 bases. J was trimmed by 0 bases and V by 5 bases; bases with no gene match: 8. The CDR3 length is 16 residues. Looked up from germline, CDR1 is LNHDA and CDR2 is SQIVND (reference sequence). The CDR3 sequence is CASSLKLAFSTDTQYF. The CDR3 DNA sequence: TGTGCCAGTAGTCTGAAACTAGCGTTTAGCACAGATACGCAGTATTTT.